This TCR beta chain is drawn from a study of early T cells in non-severe SARS-CoV-2 infection (dated by TCRdb to the early 2020s). With regard to the full study: TCR sequencing used bulk RNA from unsorted whole blood, so alpha and beta chains could not be paired. Study-level results and caveats: VDJdb matching was skewed toward anti-spike CD8 responses and likely underestimated virus-specific expansions, missing private and CD4 specificities.

CDR1 LGHDT and CDR2 YNNKEL were looked up in the germline V gene (reference sequence). For this chain, trimming is 0 bases at the V end and 0 bases at the J end, and the number of junction bases without a gene match is 8. Its CDR3 holds 18 amino acids, cysteine through phenylalanine. The entry retains the CDR3 DNA only, 54 bases that are in frame from base 1. The study was a case-control design nested within a healthcare worker cohort in London, UK, with weekly nasopharyngeal swab PCR tests and blood sampling. Healthcare workers were recruited during the week of the UK lockdown, between 23 and 31 March 2020, and followed weekly for up to roughly 16 weeks. Library preparation employed 5' RACE. TCRdb lists the instrument as NextSeq 500. In the TCR library protocol, unique molecular identifiers were attached to individual cDNA molecules to correct for PCR bias and sequencing error. Both TCR alpha and beta chains were sequenced, and tight co-correlation was observed between alpha and beta sequence abundances in each sample. Regarding the original processing steps: Decombinator V4 was used to annotate the V gene, J gene and CDR3 of the TCR sequences. TCRs were defined as expanded if a significant change between any two time points was detected under a Poisson model with p below 0.0001. TCR abundances were normalised to the total number of TCRs sequenced per sample and were expressed as counts per million. TRAV1-2 paired with TRAJ12, TRAJ20 or TRAJ33 defined MAIT TCRs, while TRAV10 paired with TRAJ18 defined iNKT TCRs. VDJdb, accessed on 1 November 2021, was searched for TCRs annotated for CMV, EBV and SARS-CoV-2, and TCRs annotated for more than one antigen were excluded. TCRdb trimmed public reads at Q25 via fastp, called clones via MiXCR and kept in-frame beta chains. Under each unique CDR3 protein, matching rows form one entry showing the most common genes and DNA. The V and J calls were determined by TCRdb, not by the authors. In all, the sample holds approximately 64,000 distinct CDR3 sequences, and 20% to 25% of those were seen once. The top ten clonotypes cover 16% of the sample.

This clonotype has only a few counts. The specificity of this receptor is unknown. Base qualities were left out, and no much larger clone turns up one base away. The sequence came from an adult who was a healthcare worker with PCR-confirmed SARS-CoV-2 infection or an uninfected control (not recorded which). The chain joins TRBV3-1 to TRBJ2-3, and 8 bases in between align with TRBD2. The sequencing here drew on whole blood, taken at baseline. The sequenced DNA is TGTGCCAGCAGCCAAGACCCGTCCGGCGGGGGGAGCACAGATACGCAGTATTTT. It encodes CASSQDPSGGGSTDTQYF.